This T cell receptor beta chain stems from a study of cytomegalovirus exposure and HLA in healthy donors. Trimming cost V 3 bases and J 4 bases, with 3 bases left between them. The CDR3 totals 12 residues. CDR1 and CDR2 (germline): MNHEY, SMNVEV (reference sequence). General observations from the study: The study found most TCR sequences rare, yet found some public TCRs in many donors. One later analysis, an examination of the approximately 120 validation repertoires, found that first-cohort TCR clusters tended to co-occur in them. The study put under 200 TCR beta chains on its list as cytomegalovirus-associated.

A note on this clone: Its specificity is not known.

The assay was immunoSEQ multiplex PCR, and TCRdb's table has in-frame clones only and misses some. The sample includes roughly 82,000 clones, 85% to 95% of them seen just once. The TCR was taken from a man aged 18 to 35 in good health and CMV-seronegative. Material for sequencing was PBMCs. The rearrangement joins TRBV27 to TRBJ2-2, with no clear D. The CDR3 is CASSFSTGELFF. The CDR3, as DNA: TGTGCCAGCAGTTTCTCCACCGGGGAGCTGTTTTTT.